This TCR beta chain came from a study of control samples from healthy donors and cancer patients. The ends were cut back, 7 bases at V and 2 bases at J, with 13 bases in the middle. Germline CDR1 is LNHDA and CDR2 is SQIVND (reference sequence). This CDR3 is built from 14 residues. Libraries were prepared by immunoSEQ multiplex PCR; TCRdb keeps only in-frame clonotypes and omits some of them. The sample comprises about 410,000 clones, about 93% of which are singletons, and around 6.8% rests with the top ten. The rearrangement uses TRBV19 and TRBJ2-3, with D tentatively TRBD1 or TRBD2 (6 bases each). This clonotype was sampled from a man in his forties with head and neck cancer. Source material: PBMCs. CDR3 DNA sequence: TGTGCCAGTACCCGAAGGGGGGACACAGATACGCAGTATTTT. It codes for CASTRRGDTDTQYF.